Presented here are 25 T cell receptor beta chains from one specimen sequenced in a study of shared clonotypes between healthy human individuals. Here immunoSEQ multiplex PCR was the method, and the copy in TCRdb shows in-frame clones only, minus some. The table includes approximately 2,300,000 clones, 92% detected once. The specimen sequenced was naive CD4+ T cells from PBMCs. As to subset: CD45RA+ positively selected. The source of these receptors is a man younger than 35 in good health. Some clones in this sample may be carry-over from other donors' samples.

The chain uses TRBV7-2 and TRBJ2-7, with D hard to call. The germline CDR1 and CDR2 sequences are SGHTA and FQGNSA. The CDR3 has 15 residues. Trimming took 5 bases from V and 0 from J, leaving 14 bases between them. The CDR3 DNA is TGTGCCAGCAGCCGTGACTCCTATAGCTCCTACGAGCAGTACTTC. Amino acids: CASSRDSYSSYEQYF.

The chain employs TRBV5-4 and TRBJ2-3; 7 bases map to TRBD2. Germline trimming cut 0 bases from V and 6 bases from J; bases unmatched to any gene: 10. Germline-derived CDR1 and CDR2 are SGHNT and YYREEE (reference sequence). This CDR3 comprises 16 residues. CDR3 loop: CASSLAAGAGFDTQYF. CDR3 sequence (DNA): TGTGCCAGCAGCTTGGCCGCGGGAGCCGGGTTCGATACGCAGTATTTT.

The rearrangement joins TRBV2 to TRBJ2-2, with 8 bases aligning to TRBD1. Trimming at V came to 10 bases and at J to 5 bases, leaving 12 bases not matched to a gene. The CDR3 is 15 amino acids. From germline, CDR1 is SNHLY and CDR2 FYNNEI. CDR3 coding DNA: TGTGCCACCATCCCCGGGACAGGCACGACCGGGGAGCTGTTTTTT. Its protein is CATIPGTGTTGELFF. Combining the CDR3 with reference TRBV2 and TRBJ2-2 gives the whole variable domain EPEVTQTPSHQVTQMGQEVILRCVPISNHLYFYWYRQILGQKVEFLVSFYNNEISEKSEIFDDQFSVERPDGSNFTLKIRSTKLEDSAMYFCATIPGTGTTGELFFGEGSRLTVL.

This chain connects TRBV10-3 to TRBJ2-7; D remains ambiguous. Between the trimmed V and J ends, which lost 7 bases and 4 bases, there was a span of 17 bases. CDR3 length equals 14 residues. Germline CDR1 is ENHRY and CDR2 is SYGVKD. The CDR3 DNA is TGTGCCATCATGGATACCCTAGGTCCATACGAGCAGTACTTC. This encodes CAIMDTLGPYEQYF.

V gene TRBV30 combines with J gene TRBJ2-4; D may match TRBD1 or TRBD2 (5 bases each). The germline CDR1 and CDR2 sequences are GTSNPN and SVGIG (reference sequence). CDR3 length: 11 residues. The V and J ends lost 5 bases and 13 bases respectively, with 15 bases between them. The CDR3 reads CAWEHGTLQYF. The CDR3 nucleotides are TGTGCCTGGGAGCATGGGACCTTACAGTACTTC.

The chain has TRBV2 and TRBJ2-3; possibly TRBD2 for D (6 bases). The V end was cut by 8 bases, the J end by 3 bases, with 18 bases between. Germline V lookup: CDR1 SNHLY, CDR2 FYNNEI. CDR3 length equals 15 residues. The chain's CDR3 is CASSLGGTRTDTQYF. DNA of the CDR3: TGTGCCAGCTCCCTTGGGGGGACGCGGACAGATACGCAGTATTTT.

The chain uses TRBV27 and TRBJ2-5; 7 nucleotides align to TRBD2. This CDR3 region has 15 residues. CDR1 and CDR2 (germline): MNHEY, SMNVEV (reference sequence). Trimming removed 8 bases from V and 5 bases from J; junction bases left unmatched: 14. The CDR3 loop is CASRLQGGPLETQYF. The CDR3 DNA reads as TGTGCCAGCCGACTCCAGGGAGGGCCGTTGGAGACCCAGTACTTC.

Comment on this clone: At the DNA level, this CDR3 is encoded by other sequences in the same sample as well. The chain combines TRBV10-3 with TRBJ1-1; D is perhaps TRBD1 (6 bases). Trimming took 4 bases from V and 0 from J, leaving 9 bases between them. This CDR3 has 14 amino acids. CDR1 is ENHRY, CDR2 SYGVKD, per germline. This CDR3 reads CAISVGGLNTEAFF. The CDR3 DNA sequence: TGTGCCATCAGTGTTGGGGGGCTGAACACTGAAGCTTTCTTT.

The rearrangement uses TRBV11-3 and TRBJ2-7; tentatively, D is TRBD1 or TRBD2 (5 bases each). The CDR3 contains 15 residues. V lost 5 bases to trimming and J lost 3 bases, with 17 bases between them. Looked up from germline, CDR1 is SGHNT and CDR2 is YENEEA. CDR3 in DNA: TGTGCCAGCAGCGCATTCACCGGGACGAACTACGAGCAGTACTTC. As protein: CASSAFTGTNYEQYF.

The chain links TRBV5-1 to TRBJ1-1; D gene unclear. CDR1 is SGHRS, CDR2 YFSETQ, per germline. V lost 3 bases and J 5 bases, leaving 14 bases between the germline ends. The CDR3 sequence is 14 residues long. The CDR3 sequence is CASSSLFSGTEAFF. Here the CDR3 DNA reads TGCGCCAGCAGCTCACTCTTTTCCGGGACTGAAGCTTTCTTT.

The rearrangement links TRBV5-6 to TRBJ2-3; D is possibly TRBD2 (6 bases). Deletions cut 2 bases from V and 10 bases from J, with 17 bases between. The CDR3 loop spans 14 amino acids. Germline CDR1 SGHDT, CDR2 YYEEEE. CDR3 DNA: TGTGCCAGCAGCTTTGGCGGGACCCCCTCCCCGCAGTATTTT. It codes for CASSFGGTPSPQYF. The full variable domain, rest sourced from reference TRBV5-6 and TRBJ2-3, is DAGVTQSPTHLIKTRGQQVTLRCSPKSGHDTVSWYQQALGQGPQFIFQYYEEEERQRGNFPDRFSGHQFPNYSSELNVNALLLGDSALYLCASSFGGTPSPQYFGPGTRLTVL.

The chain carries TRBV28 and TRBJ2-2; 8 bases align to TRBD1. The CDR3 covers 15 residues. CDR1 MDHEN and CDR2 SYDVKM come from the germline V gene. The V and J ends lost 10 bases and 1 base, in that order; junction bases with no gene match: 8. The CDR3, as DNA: TGTGCCACCCGACAGGGGTTCCTGAACACCGGGGAGCTGTTTTTT. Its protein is CATRQGFLNTGELFF.

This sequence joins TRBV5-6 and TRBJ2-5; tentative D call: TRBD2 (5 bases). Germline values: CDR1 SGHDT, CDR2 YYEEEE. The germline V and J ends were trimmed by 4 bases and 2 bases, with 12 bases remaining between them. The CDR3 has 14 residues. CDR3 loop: CASSGTTSQETQYF. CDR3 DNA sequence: TGTGCCAGCAGCGGAACCACTAGTCAAGAGACCCAGTACTTC.

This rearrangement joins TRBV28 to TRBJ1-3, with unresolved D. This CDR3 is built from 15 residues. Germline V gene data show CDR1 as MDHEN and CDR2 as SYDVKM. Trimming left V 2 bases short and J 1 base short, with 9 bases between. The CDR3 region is CASSLGSGSGNTIYF. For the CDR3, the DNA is TGTGCCAGCAGTTTAGGGTCCGGATCTGGAAACACCATATATTTT.

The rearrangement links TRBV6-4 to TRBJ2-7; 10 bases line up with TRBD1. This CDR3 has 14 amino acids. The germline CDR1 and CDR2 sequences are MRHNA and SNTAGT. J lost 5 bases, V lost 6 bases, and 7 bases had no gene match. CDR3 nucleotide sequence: TGTGCCAGCAGCCCGGACAGGGGGTCCGACGAGCAGTACTTC. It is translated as CASSPDRGSDEQYF.

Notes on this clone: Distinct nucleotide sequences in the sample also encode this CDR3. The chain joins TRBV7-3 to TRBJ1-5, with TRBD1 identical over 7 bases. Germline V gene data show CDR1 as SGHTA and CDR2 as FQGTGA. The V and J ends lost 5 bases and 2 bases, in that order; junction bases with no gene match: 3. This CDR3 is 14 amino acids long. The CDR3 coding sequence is TGTGCCAGCAGCCCCACAGGGGGCAATCAGCCCCAGCATTTT. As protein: CASSPTGGNQPQHF.

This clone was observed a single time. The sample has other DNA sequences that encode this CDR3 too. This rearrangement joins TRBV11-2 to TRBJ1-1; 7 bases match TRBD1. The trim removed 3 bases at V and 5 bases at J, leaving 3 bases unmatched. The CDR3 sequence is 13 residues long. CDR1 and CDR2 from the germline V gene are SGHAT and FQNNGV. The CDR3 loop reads CASSFQGGTEAFF. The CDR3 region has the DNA TGTGCCAGCAGCTTTCAGGGGGGGACTGAAGCTTTCTTT.

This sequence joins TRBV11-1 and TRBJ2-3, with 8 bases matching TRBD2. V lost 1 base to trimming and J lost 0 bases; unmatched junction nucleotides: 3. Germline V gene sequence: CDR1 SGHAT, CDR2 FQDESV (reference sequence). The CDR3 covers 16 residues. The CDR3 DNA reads TGTGCCAGCAGCTTAGTAGCGGGATCTAGCACAGATACGCAGTATTTT. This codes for CASSLVAGSSTDTQYF.

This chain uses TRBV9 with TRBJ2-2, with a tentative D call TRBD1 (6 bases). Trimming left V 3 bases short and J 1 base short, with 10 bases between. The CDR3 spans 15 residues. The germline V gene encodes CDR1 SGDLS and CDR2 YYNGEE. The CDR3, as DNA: TGTGCCAGCAGCGCGTGGGGGCGGAACACCGGGGAGCTGTTTTTT. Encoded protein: CASSAWGRNTGELFF.

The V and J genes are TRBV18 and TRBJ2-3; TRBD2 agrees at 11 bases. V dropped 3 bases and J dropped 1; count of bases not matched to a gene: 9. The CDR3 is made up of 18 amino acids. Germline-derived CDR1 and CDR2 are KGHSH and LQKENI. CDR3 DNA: TGTGCCAGCTCACCCTCACTAGCGGGAGTTTGGGGCACAGATACGCAGTATTTT. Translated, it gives CASSPSLAGVWGTDTQYF.

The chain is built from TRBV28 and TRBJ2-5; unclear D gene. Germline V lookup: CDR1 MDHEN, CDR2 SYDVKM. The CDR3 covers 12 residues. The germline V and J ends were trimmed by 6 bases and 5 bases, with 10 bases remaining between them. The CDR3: CASSQNEETQYF. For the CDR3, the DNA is TGTGCCAGCAGCCAAAATGAGGAGACCCAGTACTTC.

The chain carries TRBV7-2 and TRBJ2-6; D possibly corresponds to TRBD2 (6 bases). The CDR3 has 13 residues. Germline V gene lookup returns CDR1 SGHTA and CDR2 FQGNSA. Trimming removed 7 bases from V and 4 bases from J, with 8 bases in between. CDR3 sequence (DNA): TGTGCCAGCACTGGAGGGGGGGCCAACGTCCTGACTTTC. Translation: CASTGGGANVLTF.

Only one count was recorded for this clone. The CDR3 DNA sequence: TGTGCCAGCAGCCGCCTGGGACTAGCGGGAGTGGGGGAAGAGACCCAGTACTTC. It yields the protein CASSRLGLAGVGEETQYF. The V gene is TRBV13, the J gene TRBJ2-5; 14 nucleotides match TRBD2. This CDR3 region has 18 residues. V was pared by 5 bases and J by 3 bases, with 11 bases of the junction left unmatched. Germline V gives CDR1 PRHDT, CDR2 FYEKMQ (reference sequence).

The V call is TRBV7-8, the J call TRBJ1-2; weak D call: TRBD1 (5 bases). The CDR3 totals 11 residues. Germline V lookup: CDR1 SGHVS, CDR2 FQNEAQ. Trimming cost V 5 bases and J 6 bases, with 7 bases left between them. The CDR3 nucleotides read TGTGCCAGCAGCGGGGGAGATGGCTACACCTTC. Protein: CASSGGDGYTF.

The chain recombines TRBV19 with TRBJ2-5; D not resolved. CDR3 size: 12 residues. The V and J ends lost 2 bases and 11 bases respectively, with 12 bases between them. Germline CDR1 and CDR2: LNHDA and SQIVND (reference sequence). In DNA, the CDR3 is TGTGCCAGTAGTATACGGTCGGCTCCTCAGTACTTC. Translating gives CASSIRSAPQYF.